Following are 29 T cell receptor beta chains from one sample sequenced in a study of cytomegalovirus exposure and HLA in healthy donors. The PCR used 60 Vbeta and 13 Jbeta primers. TCRdb's copy holds only in-frame clones and misses some; the assay was immunoSEQ multiplex PCR. The table has approximately 74,000 clones, roughly 80% seen once. What was sequenced was PBMCs. These receptors were collected from a woman in her twenties or thirties in good health and CMV-seronegative.

This clone was observed a few times. CDR3 in DNA: TGTGCCAGCAGCTTAGCCAGGGGGACAGATACGCAGTATTTT. Protein: CASSLARGTDTQYF. J is TRBJ2-3 and V is TRBV7-2; the match to TRBD1 covers 7 bases. After removal of 0 bases from V and 3 bases from J, the junction contained 0 bases not matched to a gene. The CDR3 consists of 14 residues. CDR1 is SGHTA and CDR2 is FQGNSA in the germline V gene.

CDR3 residues: CASRAGAEAFF. Written as DNA, the CDR3 is TGTGCCAGCAGGGCGGGCGCTGAAGCTTTCTTT. The chain couples TRBV2 to TRBJ1-1; D remains ambiguous. The CDR3 runs to 11 residues. The V gene's germline CDR1 is SNHLY and CDR2 FYNNEI. V was pared by 6 bases and J by 6 bases, with 8 bases between.

This rearrangement joins TRBV4-2 to TRBJ1-2; 12 nucleotides line up with TRBD1. J was trimmed by 4 bases and V by 0 bases; bases with no gene match: 3. This CDR3 is 16 amino acids long. The germline V gene encodes CDR1 LGHNA and CDR2 YNFKEQ. DNA of the CDR3: TGTGCCAGCAGCCAAGAGGGACAGGGGGCCTCCTATGGCTACACCTTC. As protein: CASSQEGQGASYGYTF.

The rearrangement uses TRBV19 and TRBJ2-1; TRBD2 matches 9 bases. CDR1 LNHDA and CDR2 SQIVND come from the germline V gene (reference sequence). The V segment lost 9 bases and the J segment 9 bases; nucleotides outside the gene matches: 12. The CDR3 covers 14 residues. CDR3 in amino acids: CASSGTSPSGEQFF. Written as DNA, the CDR3 is TGTGCCAGCTCCGGGACTAGCCCATCGGGTGAGCAGTTCTTC. Supplemented by reference TRBV19 and TRBJ2-1, the full variable domain reads DGGITQSPKYLFRKEGQNVTLSCEQNLNHDAMYWYRQDPGQGLRLIYYSQIVNDFQKGDIAEGYSVSREKKESFPLTVTSAQKNPTAFYLCASSGTSPSGEQFFGPGTRLTVL.

This clone was picked up a small number of times. The J gene is TRBJ2-7, the V gene TRBV2; TRBD2 matches at 7 bases. Germline CDR1 SNHLY, CDR2 FYNNEI. CDR3 length equals 17 residues. V trimming: 8 bases; J trimming: 0 bases; junction bases outside the gene matches: 16. The CDR3: CASRSSRGTAVSYEQYF. The CDR3 DNA reads as TGTGCCAGCCGCTCCTCGCGGGGGACGGCAGTCTCCTACGAGCAGTACTTC.

In this sample, this clone turned up a few times. V is TRBV7-8 and J is TRBJ1-5; D unresolved. The CDR3 is made up of 17 amino acids. CDR1 SGHVS and CDR2 FQNEAQ come from the germline V gene. V lost 2 bases and J lost 4, with 18 bases in between. The CDR3 protein is CASSLPPWALENQPQHF. The CDR3, as DNA: TGTGCCAGCAGCTTACCCCCGTGGGCCCTCGAGAATCAGCCCCAGCATTTT.

This sequence joins TRBV6-5 and TRBJ1-2; TRBD1 matches 7 bases. Germline CDR1 and CDR2: MNHEY and SVGAGI. Unmatched junction bases numbered 12, after V lost 6 bases and J lost 5 bases. There are 15 residues in the CDR3. The CDR3 region is CASRPDRAFTYGYTF. The CDR3 DNA is TGTGCCAGCAGACCCGACAGGGCCTTTACTTATGGCTACACCTTC.

V is TRBV7-2 and J is TRBJ1-5; TRBD1 aligns across 8 bases. This CDR3 is built from 13 residues. Germline trimming cut 6 bases from V and 6 bases from J; bases unmatched to any gene: 4. Germline V gene lookup returns CDR1 SGHTA and CDR2 FQGNSA. The chain's CDR3 is CASSSGGGQPQHF. CDR3 bases: TGTGCCAGCAGTTCAGGGGGCGGTCAGCCCCAGCATTTT.

This clone was seen a single time. This chain joins TRBV5-1 and TRBJ2-3, with TRBD1 matching 9 bases. The ends lost 1 base at V and 3 bases at J; junction bases unmatched: 6. The germline V gene has CDR1 SGHRS and CDR2 YFSETQ. The CDR3 runs 16 residues. The CDR3, as DNA: TGCGCCAGCAGCTTGTTTCGGGACAGGGCAACAGATACGCAGTATTTT. Its protein is CASSLFRDRATDTQYF.

This clone was counted between two and nine times. The chain employs TRBV7-9 and TRBJ2-3, with D possibly being TRBD2 (6 bases). V was trimmed by 1 base and J by 0 bases, leaving 17 bases between them. The CDR3 contains 18 residues. Germline CDR1 SEHNR, CDR2 FQNEAQ (reference sequence). CDR3 DNA: TGTGCCAGCAGCTTAGGGAGCCGTGGGGGGTCTAGCACAGATACGCAGTATTTT. Translation: CASSLGSRGGSSTDTQYF.

This sequence joins TRBV7-6 and TRBJ1-2; D possibly corresponds to TRBD1 (5 bases). Germline CDR1 and CDR2: SGHVS and FNYEAQ. Deletions cut 1 base from V and 7 bases from J, with 16 bases between. The CDR3 is 15 amino acids. CDR3 bases: TGTGCCAGCAGCTTAGACGGCAGGGCGGGGAGTGGCTACACCTTC. Translated, it gives CASSLDGRAGSGYTF. Filled out from reference TRBV7-6 and TRBJ1-2, the complete variable domain reads GAGVSQSPRYKVTKRGQDVALRCDPISGHVSLYWYRQALGQGPEFLTYFNYEAQQDKSGLPNDRFSAERPEGSISTLTIQRTEQRDSAMYRCASSLDGRAGSGYTFGSGTRLTVV.

The chain joins TRBV27 to TRBJ1-5; the D gene is possibly TRBD1 (5 bases). Looked up from germline, CDR1 is MNHEY and CDR2 is SMNVEV (reference sequence). Trimming pared 2 bases from V and 2 bases from J, leaving 22 bases between. The CDR3 totals 19 residues. CDR3 DNA: TGTGCCAGCAGTTTAGGTAGCCAGGGAGGGCGTTTGGGCAATCAGCCCCAGCATTTT. Translating gives CASSLGSQGGRLGNQPQHF.

The chain recombines TRBV9 with TRBJ1-2, with TRBD1 matching 8 bases. CDR1 and CDR2 from the germline V gene are SGDLS and YYNGEE. The CDR3 totals 14 residues. Losses at the gene ends were 5 bases for V and 4 bases for J; bases not matched to a gene: 7. CDR3 DNA: TGTGCCAGCAGGACGACAGGGGCGGGCTATGGCTACACCTTC. Translating gives CASRTTGAGYGYTF.

This clone was seen only a few times. V and J are TRBV19 and TRBJ1-5; possible D gene TRBD1, 5 bases. Germline CDR1 reads LNHDA; CDR2 reads SQIVND (reference sequence). The CDR3 loop spans 15 amino acids. Between the trimmed V and J ends, which lost 7 bases and 4 bases, there was a span of 17 bases. Here the CDR3 DNA reads TGTGCCAGTACCGACGGGGGGGGGACGAATCAGCCCCAGCATTTT. Translating it yields CASTDGGGTNQPQHF.

The chain recombines TRBV7-2 with TRBJ2-5; D possibly corresponds to TRBD2 (6 bases). Germline CDR1 and CDR2: SGHTA and FQGNSA. CDR3 length: 14 amino acids. V was shortened by 5 bases and J by 4 bases, with 14 bases between the two germline ends. DNA of the CDR3: TGTGCCAGCAGCCCCGGGGGAAGCCGAGAGACCCAGTACTTC. This translates into CASSPGGSRETQYF. Complete variable domain (other parts from reference TRBV7-2 and TRBJ2-5): GAGVSQSPSNKVTEKGKDVELRCDPISGHTALYWYRQSLGQGLEFLIYFQGNSAPDKSGLPSDRFSAERTGGSVSTLTIQRTQQEDSAVYLCASSPGGSRETQYFGPGTRLLVL.

CDR3 nucleotides: TGTGCCAGCAGCTTGGTGGCCAGGGGTTTGGGGGGCTACACCTTC. This sequence encodes CASSLVARGLGGYTF. The chain is built from TRBV5-4 and TRBJ1-2; D possibly corresponds to TRBD1 (6 bases). The CDR3 runs to 15 residues. Deletions cut 0 bases from V and 8 bases from J, with 17 bases between. Germline assignment: CDR1 SGHNT and CDR2 YYREEE (reference sequence).

The rearrangement uses TRBV7-7 and TRBJ2-5; 7 positions match TRBD1. The CDR3 runs 14 residues. After removal of 5 bases from V and 0 bases from J, the junction contained 3 bases not matched to a gene. Per germline, CDR1 SSHAT and CDR2 FNYEAQ (reference sequence). The CDR3 spells CASSQTGNQETQYF. The CDR3 nucleotides are TGTGCCAGCAGCCAGACAGGGAACCAAGAGACCCAGTACTTC. Full variable domain (missing parts from reference TRBV7-7 and TRBJ2-5): GAGVSQSPRYKVTKRGQDVTLRCDPISSHATLYWYQQALGQGPEFLTYFNYEAQPDKSGLPSDRFSAERPEGSISTLTIQRTEQRDSAMYRCASSQTGNQETQYFGPGTRLLVL.

This chain joins TRBV4-1 and TRBJ1-2; no reliable D call. This CDR3 has 14 amino acids. Deletions cut 0 bases from V and 2 bases from J, with 7 bases between. Germline V gene lookup returns CDR1 MGHRA and CDR2 YSYEKL. The CDR3: CASSQEVANYGYTF. CDR3 nucleotides: TGCGCCAGCAGCCAAGAAGTCGCGAACTATGGCTACACCTTC.

The chain employs TRBV6-4 and TRBJ2-2; TRBD1 might be the D (5 bases). The CDR3 contains 14 residues. Per the germline V gene, CDR1 is MRHNA and CDR2 is SNTAGT. Trimming left V 6 bases short and J 6 bases short, with 14 bases between. The CDR3 region is CASRGLGVPGELFF. The CDR3 DNA reads as TGTGCCAGCAGGGGGCTAGGAGTGCCCGGGGAGCTGTTTTTT.

This chain joins TRBV5-1 and TRBJ1-1; 12 bases map to TRBD1. Germline assignment: CDR1 SGHRS and CDR2 YFSETQ. CDR3 length: 17 amino acids. The J segment lost 1 base and the V segment lost 3 bases, leaving 7 bases of the junction unmatched. In nucleotides, the CDR3 is TGCGCCAGCAGCTCCTTACGGGACAGGGGGCAGAACACTGAAGCTTTCTTT. This encodes CASSSLRDRGQNTEAFF.

V gene TRBV28 combines with J gene TRBJ2-2; maybe TRBD2 (7 bases). V was cut by 7 bases and J by 4 bases, with 16 bases left in between. Germline V gene lookup returns CDR1 MDHEN and CDR2 SYDVKM. The CDR3 has 15 residues. This CDR3 is CASMGAWGGTGELFF. The CDR3 region has the DNA TGTGCCAGCATGGGGGCGTGGGGGGGCACCGGGGAGCTGTTTTTT.

This chain links TRBV7-2 with TRBJ2-3, with TRBD2 matching over 14 bases. With V trimmed by 4 bases and J by 4 bases, 7 bases remained unmatched. The germline V gene has CDR1 SGHTA and CDR2 FQGNSA. The CDR3 is made up of 17 amino acids. The CDR3 loop is CASSSRTSGGRADTQYF. The CDR3 bases are TGTGCCAGCAGCTCTCGGACTAGCGGGGGGAGGGCAGATACGCAGTATTTT.

V and J are TRBV11-3 and TRBJ2-6, with D perhaps TRBD1 (6 bases). Germline assignment: CDR1 SGHNT and CDR2 YENEEA. CDR3 length: 16 amino acids. Trimming pared 3 bases from V and 0 bases from J, leaving 9 bases between. The CDR3 here is CASSFHRDSGANVLTF. DNA of the CDR3: TGTGCCAGCAGCTTCCACAGGGACTCTGGGGCCAACGTCCTGACTTTC. The full variable domain, its missing parts supplied by reference TRBV11-3 and TRBJ2-6, is EAGVVQSPRYKIIEKKQPVAFWCNPISGHNTLYWYLQNLGQGPELLIRYENEEAVDDSQLPKDRFSAERLKGVDSTLKIQPAELGDSAVYLCASSFHRDSGANVLTFGAGSRLTVL.

This chain uses TRBV6-6 with TRBJ1-1; D is uncertain. The CDR3 is 15 residues long. Germline CDR1 MNHNY, CDR2 SVGAGI (reference sequence). The V end was cut by 7 bases, the J end by 7 bases, with 22 bases between. This chain's CDR3 is CASTPLMLADCEAFF. The CDR3, as DNA: TGTGCCAGCACCCCTTTGATGCTGGCAGATTGTGAAGCTTTCTTT.

This chain connects TRBV30 to TRBJ2-1, with D possibly being TRBD1 (6 bases). The V gene's germline CDR1 is GTSNPN and CDR2 SVGIG (reference sequence). V lost 0 bases and J lost 0, with 27 bases in between. The CDR3 runs to 21 residues. This CDR3 is CAWSVLFHPVAGQSSYNEQFF. The CDR3 DNA reads TGTGCCTGGAGTGTACTTTTCCACCCAGTGGCCGGACAGAGCTCCTACAATGAGCAGTTCTTC. Using reference TRBV30 and TRBJ2-1 for the parts outside the CDR3, the full variable domain is SQTIHQWPATLVQPVGSPLSLECTVEGTSNPNLYWYRQAAGRGLQLLFYSVGIGQISSEVPQNLSASRPQDRQFILSSKKLLLSDSGFYLCAWSVLFHPVAGQSSYNEQFFGPGTRLTVL.

For the CDR3, the DNA is TGTGCCAGCAGTTCCACAGCTCGACAGTTCCCCTACGAGCAGTACTTC. It specifies CASSSTARQFPYEQYF. This rearrangement joins TRBV27 to TRBJ2-7; D perhaps matches TRBD1 (5 bases). The CDR3 loop spans 16 amino acids. The V gene's germline CDR1 is MNHEY and CDR2 SMNVEV (reference sequence). The ends were cut back, 4 bases at V and 2 bases at J, with 18 bases in the middle.

V and J are TRBV6-6 and TRBJ2-1; unclear D gene. There are 14 residues in the CDR3. Germline lookup yields CDR1 MNHNY and CDR2 SVGAGI (reference sequence). Trimming cost V 5 bases and J 8 bases, with 16 bases left between them. DNA for the CDR3: TGTGCCAGCAGTGTACCCCGTATTAGTGATGAGCAGTTCTTC. It codes for CASSVPRISDEQFF.

The rearrangement joins TRBV6-5 to TRBJ2-7; 10 bases fit TRBD1. With V trimmed by 7 bases and J by 6 bases, 6 bases remained unmatched. In germline, CDR1 is MNHEY, CDR2 SVGAGI. This CDR3 comprises 13 residues. The CDR3 bases are TGTGCCAGCAATCGACAGGGGGCGTTCGAGCAGTACTTC. Its protein is CASNRQGAFEQYF.

This clone occurred a few times. V gene TRBV7-9 combines with J gene TRBJ1-2; D is ambiguous. In germline, CDR1 is SEHNR, CDR2 FQNEAQ (reference sequence). Trimming shortened V by 7 bases and J by 6 bases, and 15 bases separated the two germline ends. The CDR3 has 13 amino acids. The CDR3 nucleotides read TGTGCCAGCACCCCTCTGGCAGTCCATGGCTACACCTTC. Translation: CASTPLAVHGYTF.